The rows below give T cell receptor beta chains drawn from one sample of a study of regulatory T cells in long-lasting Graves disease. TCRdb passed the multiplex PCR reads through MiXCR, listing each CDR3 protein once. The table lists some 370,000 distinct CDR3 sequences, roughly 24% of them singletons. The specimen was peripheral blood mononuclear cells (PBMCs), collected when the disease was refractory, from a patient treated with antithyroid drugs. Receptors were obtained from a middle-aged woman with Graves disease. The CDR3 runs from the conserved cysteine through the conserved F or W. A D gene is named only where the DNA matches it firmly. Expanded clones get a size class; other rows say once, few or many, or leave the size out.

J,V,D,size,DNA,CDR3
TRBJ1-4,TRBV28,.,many,TGTGCCAGCAGTTCGGGACACTACTGGAGTGAAAAACTGTTTTTT,CASSSGHYWSEKLFF
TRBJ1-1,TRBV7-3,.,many,TGTGCCAGCAGCTTAAAGCGGGAAAACACTGAAGCTTTCTTT,CASSLKRENTEAFF
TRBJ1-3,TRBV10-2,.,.,TGCGCCAGCAGATCGGCCGTCTCTGGAAACACCATATATTTT,CASRSAVSGNTIYF
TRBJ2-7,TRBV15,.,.,TGTGCCACCAGCAGAGGCGGGGTCAGCTACGAGCAGTACTTC,CATSRGGVSYEQYF
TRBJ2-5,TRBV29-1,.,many,TGCAGCACCTCCGGCGACGGAGAGACCCAGTACTTC,CSTSGDGETQYF
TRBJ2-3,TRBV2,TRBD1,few,TGTGCCAGCACCTTAGGGGGCTCATCCAGAGCAGATACGCAGTATTTT,CASTLGGSSRADTQYF
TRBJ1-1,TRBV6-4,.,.,TGTGCCAGCAGAAACGACCCAGGCACTGAAGCTTTCTTT,CASRNDPGTEAFF
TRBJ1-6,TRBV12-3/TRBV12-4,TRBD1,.,TGTGCCAGCAGTTTAGTGGGGGACCAGGGGGCGAGAAATTCACCCCTCCACTTT,CASSLVGDQGARNSPLHF
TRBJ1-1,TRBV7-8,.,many,TGTGCCAGCAGCTTAGCCGGGGGCATCACTGAAGCTTTCTTT,CASSLAGGITEAFF
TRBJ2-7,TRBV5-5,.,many,TGTGCCAGCAGCTTTGGCGGCGAGCAGTACTTC,CASSFGGEQYF
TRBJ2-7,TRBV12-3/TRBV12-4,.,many,TGTGCCAGCAGTTTCGGAGGACACGAGCAGTACTTC,CASSFGGHEQYF
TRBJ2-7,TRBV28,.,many,TGTGCCAGCAGTCATGACAACTACGAGCAGTACTTC,CASSHDNYEQYF
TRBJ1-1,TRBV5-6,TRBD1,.,TGTGCCAGCAGCTTCCCTCCGGGACAGAGGATTAACACTGAAGCTTTCTTT,CASSFPPGQRINTEAFF
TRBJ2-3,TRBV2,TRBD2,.,TGTGCCAGCATAACGGGTCTAGCGGGCACAGATACGCAGTATTTT,CASITGLAGTDTQYF
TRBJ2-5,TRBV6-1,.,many,TGTGCCAGTCATTTGGGACAAGAGACCCAGTACTTC,CASHLGQETQYF
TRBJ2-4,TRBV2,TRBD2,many,TGTGCCAGCAGGACTAGCGGTTTAAACATTCAGTACTTC,CASRTSGLNIQYF
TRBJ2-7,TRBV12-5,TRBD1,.,TGTGCTAGTGGTTTGGAATCTAGGGGACAGGTAAAGGACGAGCAGTACTTC,CASGLESRGQVKDEQYF
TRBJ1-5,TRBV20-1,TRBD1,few,TGCAGTGCTCCGGGGACAGTCAATCAGCCCCAGCATTTT,CSAPGTVNQPQHF
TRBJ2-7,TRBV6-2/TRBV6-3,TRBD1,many,TGTGCCAGCAGTACTCGCGACAGGGGGACCTACGAGCAGTACTTC,CASSTRDRGTYEQYF
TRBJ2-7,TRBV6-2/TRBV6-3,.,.,TGTGCCAGCAGTTACTCTTCGCTGGGCCCCTCCTACGAGCAGTACTTC,CASSYSSLGPSYEQYF
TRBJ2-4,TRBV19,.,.,TGTGCCAGTTTCTCTCTGTTGGGGGGATCGAACATTCAGTACTTC,CASFSLLGGSNIQYF
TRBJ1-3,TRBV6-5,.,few,TGTGCCAGCAGTTACTCGAGACCAGGCAGGGTTAATGGAAACACCATATATTTT,CASSYSRPGRVNGNTIYF
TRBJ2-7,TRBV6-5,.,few,TGTGCCAGCAGTTACAGCCAGGGACTCTACGAGCAGTACTTC,CASSYSQGLYEQYF
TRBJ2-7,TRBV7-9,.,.,TGTGCCAGCAGCTTAGCTGGGACTTTGAGCTCCTACGAGCAGTACTTC,CASSLAGTLSSYEQYF
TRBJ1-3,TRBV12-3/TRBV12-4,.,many,TGTGCCAGCACCTACGGAAACACCATATATTTT,CASTYGNTIYF
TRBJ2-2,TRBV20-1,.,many,TGCAGTGCTAGTCATAGCCTTAACACCGGGGAGCTGTTTTTT,CSASHSLNTGELFF
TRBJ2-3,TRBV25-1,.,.,TGTGCCAGCACCCGCACAGATACGCAGTATTTT,CASTRTDTQYF
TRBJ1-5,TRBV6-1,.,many,TGTGCCAGCCGTGTGATGTCGCATAGCAATCAGCCCCAGCATTTT,CASRVMSHSNQPQHF